This T cell receptor beta chain comes out of a study of blood T cells in healthy people across ages. For the second PCR, which ran for roughly 7 to 11 cycles, a sample-barcoded 5' primer and a J-beta primer mix were used. TCRdb re-called the 5' RACE reads with MiXCR, one entry per CDR3 protein. The data hold about 800,000 distinct CDR3 sequences, with roughly 60% observed a single time. With 4 bases clipped from V and 11 bases from J, the junction kept 8 bases outside the gene matches. The CDR3 has 15 residues. The germline V gene has CDR1 SGHTA and CDR2 FQGNSA. The sample taken for sequencing was blood. The TCR sequence derives from a man aged 30-40 years in good health. V usage is TRBV7-2 and J usage is TRBJ1-6; 10 nucleotides match TRBD1. The CDR3 DNA sequence: TGTGCCAGCAGCTCAGAGACAGGGGGCATGACACCCCTCCACTTT. Translating gives CASSSETGGMTPLHF.